Below, 31 T cell receptor beta chains from the same sample are listed, as sequenced in a study of identical twins. In TCRdb, the 5' RACE reads were re-called with MiXCR into one record per CDR3 protein. The table records around 680,000 distinct CDR3 sequences, 8.5% to 9.5% of them present only once. The sample was also reused in another study, on yellow fever vaccine responses in identical twins.

The specimen sequenced was PBMCs. These receptors originate from a woman between 18 and 29 years old in good health.

The gene calls are TRBV6-5 and TRBJ2-1, with D tentatively TRBD2 (6 bases). Germline loops: CDR1 MNHEY, CDR2 SVGAGI. The CDR3 is 14 residues long. Trimming stripped 0 bases from V and 6 bases from J, with 9 bases between. CDR3 DNA: TGTGCCAGCAGTTACTCGACTAGTTTCAATGAGCAGTTCTTC. Its protein is CASSYSTSFNEQFF.

The genes are TRBV5-1 and TRBJ2-2; 7 nucleotides align to TRBD1. V lost 3 bases to trimming and J lost 0 bases; unmatched junction nucleotides: 8. The CDR3 consists of 17 residues. CDR1 is SGHRS, CDR2 YFSETQ, per germline. The CDR3 region is CASSSTYRGANTGELFF. CDR3 DNA: TGCGCCAGCAGCTCGACCTACAGGGGTGCGAACACCGGGGAGCTGTTTTTT.

This clonotype was seen repeatedly, ten times or more. V gene TRBV7-2 combines with J gene TRBJ2-2, with 15 bases lining up with TRBD2. CDR1 SGHTA and CDR2 FQGNSA come from the germline V gene. The J segment lost 4 bases and the V segment lost 7 bases, leaving 4 bases of the junction unmatched. This CDR3 is built from 16 residues. CDR3 sequence: CASTGGLAGGTGELFF. DNA for the CDR3: TGTGCCAGCACAGGGGGACTAGCGGGAGGCACCGGGGAGCTGTTTTTT.

The chain employs TRBV11-2 and TRBJ2-2; TRBD2 might be the D (6 bases). This CDR3 comprises 15 residues. The ends were cut back, 5 bases at V and 4 bases at J, with 14 bases in the middle. Germline loops: CDR1 SGHAT, CDR2 FQNNGV. The CDR3 region is CASSPLRDLTGELFF. Here the CDR3 DNA reads TGTGCCAGCAGCCCCCTGCGGGACCTCACCGGGGAGCTGTTTTTT.

The chain recombines TRBV15 with TRBJ2-1; the match to TRBD2 covers 10 bases. The CDR3 is 15 amino acids. Germline V gene lookup returns CDR1 LNHNV and CDR2 YYDKDF (reference sequence). V lost 5 bases and J lost 6; bases outside the gene matches: 7. DNA of the CDR3: TGTGCCACCAGCCGGACGGGACTAGCGTTCAATGAGCAGTTCTTC. It encodes CATSRTGLAFNEQFF.

This chain uses TRBV27 with TRBJ2-1, with 9 bases lining up with TRBD1. CDR1 and CDR2 (germline): MNHEY, SMNVEV (reference sequence). The trim removed 9 bases at V and 2 bases at J, leaving 5 bases unmatched. CDR3 length: 14 residues. This CDR3 is CARSRQGAYNEQFF. The CDR3 DNA follows: TGTGCCAGATCAAGACAGGGGGCCTACAATGAGCAGTTCTTC.

The chain uses TRBV30 and TRBJ2-3; D is unclear. The CDR3 loop spans 12 amino acids. Germline V gene data show CDR1 as GTSNPN and CDR2 as SVGIG (reference sequence). Trimming pared 2 bases from V and 2 bases from J, leaving 5 bases between. The CDR3 region is CAWSYATDTQYF. CDR3 bases: TGTGCCTGGAGTTACGCCACAGATACGCAGTATTTT.

In this sample, this clonotype turned up a few times. This rearrangement joins TRBV27 to TRBJ2-3; 8 bases line up with TRBD2. The CDR3 spans 16 residues. J was trimmed by 2 bases and V by 3 bases; bases with no gene match: 7. In germline, CDR1 is MNHEY, CDR2 SMNVEV (reference sequence). Written as DNA, the CDR3 is TGTGCCAGCAGTTTTTCCCGTAGCGGGACCACAGATACGCAGTATTTT. This translates into CASSFSRSGTTDTQYF.

The V gene is TRBV12-3 or TRBV12-4, the J gene TRBJ2-7, with TRBD1 as a possible D gene (6 bases). The CDR3 has 14 amino acids. Trimming removed 4 bases at V and 0 bases at J, with 10 bases between. The CDR3 protein is CASSSDSFSYEQYF. The CDR3 DNA follows: TGTGCCAGCAGTTCGGACAGTTTCTCCTACGAGCAGTACTTC.

This clonotype occurred a few times. This chain uses TRBV18 with TRBJ2-7, with 11 bases lining up with TRBD2. The CDR3 has 15 residues. V gave up 5 bases and J gave up 2 bases; unmatched junction bases: 5. CDR1 and CDR2 (germline): KGHSH, LQKENI. The CDR3 sequence is CASSAGLAGPYEQYF. The CDR3 DNA reads as TGTGCCAGCTCAGCAGGACTAGCGGGTCCCTACGAGCAGTACTTC.

This chain links TRBV20-1 with TRBJ2-7; TRBD2 might be the D (6 bases). Trimming pared 1 base from V and 0 bases from J, leaving 16 bases between. This CDR3 is 16 amino acids long. Per the germline V gene, CDR1 is DFQATT and CDR2 is SNEGSKA (reference sequence). The CDR3 protein is CSARGYAGPTSYEQYF. In nucleotides, the CDR3 is TGCAGTGCTAGAGGTTACGCGGGACCGACCTCCTACGAGCAGTACTTC.

This clonotype has at least ten counts. The CDR3 DNA follows: TGCAGCGTCGCAAGGGACACCTACGAGCAGTACTTC. Residues: CSVARDTYEQYF. The V gene is TRBV29-1, the J gene TRBJ2-7, with D perhaps TRBD1 (6 bases). Germline V CDR1 and CDR2: SQVTM, ANQGSEA. Trimming left V 6 bases short and J 2 bases short, with 11 bases between. The CDR3 sequence is 12 residues long.

The rearrangement joins TRBV6-5 to TRBJ2-5; 13 bases are a match to TRBD2. The CDR3 extends over 16 amino acids. Germline assignment: CDR1 MNHEY and CDR2 SVGAGI. Trimming took 4 bases from V and 2 from J; bases not matched to a gene: 4. The CDR3 loop reads CASSSGTSGVQETQYF. Written as DNA, the CDR3 is TGTGCCAGCAGTTCTGGGACTAGCGGGGTTCAAGAGACCCAGTACTTC.

This clonotype was observed many times. The V call is TRBV7-2, the J call TRBJ2-5; D might be TRBD1 (5 bases). CDR3 size: 12 residues. Trimming took off 3 bases at V and 7 bases at J, with 9 bases between the two ends. Germline V gene data show CDR1 as SGHTA and CDR2 as FQGNSA. The CDR3 spells CASSLPQGTQYF. The DNA of the CDR3 is TGTGCCAGCAGCTTGCCCCAGGGGACCCAGTACTTC.

This clonotype occurred many times. V is TRBV29-1 and J is TRBJ2-7, with 8 bases lining up with TRBD2. V shed 7 bases, J shed 4 bases, and the junction held 12 bases outside the gene matches. The CDR3 is made up of 14 amino acids. Germline-derived CDR1 and CDR2 are SQVTM and ANQGSEA. DNA for the CDR3: TGCAGCGCCTCACCGGGGGGGGTAGGATACGAGCAGTACTTC. Translated: CSASPGGVGYEQYF.

This sequence joins TRBV6-5 and TRBJ1-1, with TRBD1 as a possible D gene (5 bases). CDR1 and CDR2 (germline): MNHEY, SVGAGI. V shed 2 bases and J shed 5 bases, with 12 bases lying between them. The CDR3 covers 14 residues. The CDR3: CASSYPGGGTEAFF. The CDR3 nucleotides read TGTGCCAGCAGTTACCCAGGCGGGGGGACTGAAGCTTTCTTT.

This clonotype came up a few times. The chain uses TRBV4-3 and TRBJ2-1, with D possibly matching TRBD1 (5 bases). CDR1 and CDR2 from the germline V gene are LGHNA and YSLEER. V was cut by 0 bases and J by 7 bases, with 13 bases left in between. The CDR3 spans 15 residues. In nucleotides, the CDR3 is TGCGCCAGCAGCCAAGAGGTTTGGAAGGGGAATGAGCAGTTCTTC. It codes for CASSQEVWKGNEQFF.

The chain links TRBV25-1 to TRBJ2-5, with D uncertain. This CDR3 spans 15 amino acids. Deletions cut 4 bases from V and 2 bases from J, with 14 bases between. Germline assignment: CDR1 MGHDK and CDR2 SYGVNS. The CDR3 DNA reads TGTGCCAGCAGTGCCCGGACCAGAATTCAAGAGACCCAGTACTTC. Its translation: CASSARTRIQETQYF.

This clonotype was seen more than once but under ten times. The chain uses TRBV4-2 and TRBJ2-7, with 14 bases matching TRBD2. Germline V CDR1 and CDR2: LGHNA, YNFKEQ. The CDR3 totals 19 residues. V dropped 2 bases and J dropped 2; count of bases not matched to a gene: 11. CDR3 region: CASSQFNPGTSGRTYEQYF. CDR3 DNA: TGTGCCAGCAGCCAATTCAACCCCGGGACTAGCGGGAGAACCTACGAGCAGTACTTC.

The sample holds a few counts of this clonotype. Germline and junction disagree at one end, which may indicate a read error. The chain is built from TRBV5-1 and TRBJ2-3; 11 positions match TRBD1. The CDR3 runs to 16 residues. CDR1 is SGHRS and CDR2 is YFSETQ in the germline V gene. The DNA of the CDR3 is TGCGCCAGCACCTTGTTCGGGACAGGGGGAACAGATACGCAGTATTTT. This codes for CASTLFGTGGTDTQYF.

This clonotype was detected only a few times. The rearrangement uses TRBV4-2 and TRBJ2-1; 11 bases agree with TRBD2. J gave up 7 bases and V 6 bases, and 23 bases lay outside the gene matches. This CDR3 spans 20 amino acids. The germline gives CDR1 LGHNA, CDR2 YNFKEQ. The CDR3 nucleotides read TGTGCCAGCAGTCCACTGGGCGTCCCGGGAGGACTAGCGGGCGGGAATGAGCAGTTCTTC. Its translation is CASSPLGVPGGLAGGNEQFF.

This clonotype was counted ten times or more. V and J are TRBV10-3 and TRBJ2-5; D uncertain. Germline lookup yields CDR1 ENHRY and CDR2 SYGVKD. The V end lost 6 bases, the J end lost 2 bases, and 7 bases lay between the germline ends. The CDR3 extends over 12 amino acids. The CDR3 is CAISPGQETQYF. CDR3 bases: TGTGCCATCAGCCCAGGACAAGAGACCCAGTACTTC.

This clonotype was seen many times. This rearrangement joins TRBV20-1 to TRBJ1-1; D perhaps matches TRBD1 (5 bases). Germline lookup yields CDR1 DFQATT and CDR2 SNEGSKA (reference sequence). The V gene lost 3 bases and the J gene lost 2 bases, with 10 bases spanning the gap. The CDR3 totals 13 residues. The CDR3 DNA follows: TGCAGTGCTAGTCCCGACAGCAACACTGAAGCTTTCTTT. Encoded protein: CSASPDSNTEAFF.

The J gene is TRBJ2-7, the V gene TRBV28, with 8 bases aligning to TRBD1. Germline CDR1 reads MDHEN; CDR2 reads SYDVKM. This CDR3 contains 16 residues. With V trimmed by 4 bases and J by 1 base, 9 bases remained unmatched. CDR3 amino acids: CASSSKPGQVSYEQYF. For the CDR3, the DNA is TGTGCCAGCAGTTCCAAACCGGGACAGGTTTCCTACGAGCAGTACTTC.

J is TRBJ1-1 and V is TRBV5-1, with TRBD1 matching over 7 bases. In germline, CDR1 is SGHRS, CDR2 YFSETQ. There are 14 residues in the CDR3. The V gene end was trimmed by 3 bases and the J gene end by 4 bases; junction bases not matched to a gene: 6. DNA for the CDR3: TGCGCCAGCAGCTCTGGACAGGTCGGCACTGAAGCTTTCTTT. The encoded protein is CASSSGQVGTEAFF.

The rearrangement uses TRBV7-8 and TRBJ2-5, with 9 bases lining up with TRBD2. Germline CDR1 SGHVS, CDR2 FQNEAQ. This CDR3 region has 16 residues. V lost 1 base, J lost 4 bases, and 7 bases stayed unmatched. In nucleotides, the CDR3 is TGTGCCAGCAGCTTAGTTGCTAGCGGGATGGGAGAGACCCAGTACTTC. Its translation: CASSLVASGMGETQYF.

Many counts were recorded for this clonotype. This chain connects TRBV29-1 to TRBJ2-3; TRBD1 matches at 11 bases. With 4 bases clipped from V and 3 bases from J, the junction kept 3 bases outside the gene matches. There are 14 residues in the CDR3. CDR1 is SQVTM, CDR2 ANQGSEA, per germline. The CDR3 bases are TGCAGCGTTGTGGACAGGGGGCCTACAGATACGCAGTATTTT. Translating gives CSVVDRGPTDTQYF.

This clonotype was detected a few times. The chain employs TRBV24-1 and TRBJ2-1; perhaps TRBD1 as D (5 bases). The V gene lost 8 bases and the J gene lost 8 bases, with 18 bases spanning the gap. CDR1 and CDR2 (germline): KGHDR, SFDVKD. The CDR3 length is 14 residues. The CDR3 DNA follows: TGTGCCACCACAACGACAGATCTCCCAGATGAGCAGTTCTTC. Protein sequence: CATTTTDLPDEQFF.

This clonotype showed up just a few times. The chain carries TRBV5-1 and TRBJ1-1, with unresolved D. CDR3 length: 15 residues. The V end lost 7 bases, the J end lost 0 bases, and 16 bases lay between the germline ends. Germline lookup yields CDR1 SGHRS and CDR2 YFSETQ. The CDR3 DNA sequence: TGCGCCAGCCGAGTCCAAAGCCAGGTGAACACTGAAGCTTTCTTT. It specifies CASRVQSQVNTEAFF.

The V gene is TRBV10-3, the J gene TRBJ2-3; no reliable D call. V lost 4 bases, J lost 4 bases, and 12 bases lay in between. The CDR3 totals 14 residues. Germline lookup yields CDR1 ENHRY and CDR2 SYGVKD. The CDR3 spells CAISGKGEADTQYF. For the CDR3, the DNA is TGTGCCATCAGTGGGAAGGGTGAGGCAGATACGCAGTATTTT.

This clonotype was counted at least ten times. This chain's CDR3 is CASSPGQGVDTQYF. The CDR3 DNA sequence: TGCGCCAGCAGCCCTGGACAGGGGGTTGATACGCAGTATTTT. The chain couples TRBV5-1 to TRBJ2-3, with TRBD1 matching over 10 bases. V lost 4 bases and J lost 6; bases outside the gene matches: 5. The CDR3 has 14 residues. Looked up from germline, CDR1 is SGHRS and CDR2 is YFSETQ. Filled out from reference TRBV5-1 and TRBJ2-3, the complete variable domain reads KAGVTQTPRYLIKTRGQQVTLSCSPISGHRSVSWYQQTPGQGLQFLFEYFSETQRNKGNFPGRFSGRQFSNSRSEMNVSTLELGDSALYLCASSPGQGVDTQYFGPGTRLTVL.